The 12 T cell receptor beta chains given below trace back to one sample, sequenced in a study of response to subunit inactivated influenza vaccine. TCRdb reprocessed the RT-PCR reads via MiXCR and lists one record per CDR3 protein. The data contain approximately 500,000 distinct CDR3 sequences, roughly 13% of them seen just once; the ten biggest clones take up approximately 14%. This specimen consisted of PBMCs from blood, obtained roughly 48 days after vaccination. Receptors were obtained from a man aged 50 or older who received an inactivated influenza vaccine.

This clonotype has ten or more counts. J is TRBJ1-6 and V is TRBV20-1, with a possible D match to TRBD1 (6 bases). CDR1 and CDR2 from the germline V gene are DFQATT and SNEGSKA (reference sequence). The germline V and J ends were trimmed by 2 bases and 6 bases, with 11 bases remaining between them. This CDR3 region has 14 residues. CDR3 nucleotide sequence: TGCAGTGCTAGATCGGGGGCTCCTAATTCACCCCTCCACTTT. Translated, it gives CSARSGAPNSPLHF.

This clonotype was seen more than once but under ten times. This chain uses TRBV12-3 or TRBV12-4 with TRBJ2-2; tentative D call: TRBD1 (5 bases). The CDR3 length is 16 residues. The V end lost 6 bases, the J end lost 1 base, and 15 bases lay between the germline ends. CDR3 sequence reads: CASRTHKGMNTGELFF. Here the CDR3 DNA reads TGTGCCAGCAGGACCCATAAGGGGATGAACACCGGGGAGCTGTTTTTT.

The rearrangement links TRBV11-1 to TRBJ1-6; D possibly corresponds to TRBD1 (6 bases). The germline V gene encodes CDR1 SGHAT and CDR2 FQDESV (reference sequence). This CDR3 region has 14 residues. Trimming removed 5 bases from V and 6 bases from J, with 11 bases in between. The CDR3 bases are TGTGCCAGCAGCGCCCGGACAGTTAATTCACCCCTCCACTTT. Residues: CASSARTVNSPLHF.

This clonotype was seen a few times. The chain links TRBV6-7 to TRBJ1-5, with a tentative D call TRBD1 (6 bases). TRBV6-7 is an open reading frame, and its role is uncertain. CDR3 length equals 13 residues. V shed 5 bases and J shed 7 bases, with 12 bases lying between them. This CDR3 reads CASSQGQSQPQHF. The DNA of the CDR3 is TGTGCCAGCAGTCAGGGACAATCCCAGCCCCAGCATTTT.

The chain has TRBV5-1 and TRBJ1-2, with D unclear. Germline loops: CDR1 SGHRS, CDR2 YFSETQ. CDR3 length equals 14 residues. The ends were cut back, 4 bases at V and 0 bases at J, with 10 bases in the middle. Here the CDR3 reads CASSPDASNYGYTF. The CDR3 region has the DNA TGCGCCAGCAGCCCGGACGCATCTAACTATGGCTACACCTTC.

This chain connects TRBV7-2 to TRBJ2-7; possibly TRBD1 for D (6 bases). V lost 7 bases, J lost 5 bases, and 18 bases lay in between. This CDR3 has 14 residues. Germline V gene lookup returns CDR1 SGHTA and CDR2 FQGNSA. CDR3 in amino acids: CASTWGLAFDEQYF. In DNA, the CDR3 is TGTGCCAGCACGTGGGGGCTAGCATTCGACGAGCAGTACTTC.

The V gene is TRBV9, the J gene TRBJ2-7; TRBD2 aligns across 7 bases. This CDR3 is 14 amino acids long. With V trimmed by 4 bases and J by 3 bases, 7 bases remained unmatched. CDR1 and CDR2 (germline): SGDLS, YYNGEE. The CDR3 reads CASSPRGGFYEQYF. The CDR3 DNA is TGTGCCAGCAGCCCTCGCGGGGGTTTCTACGAGCAGTACTTC.

The CDR3 region has the DNA TGCGCCAGCAGCCCCGAGGCTGAGGGCTACGAGCAGTACTTC. Amino acid sequence: CASSPEAEGYEQYF. The chain joins TRBV4-3 to TRBJ2-7, with D maybe TRBD2 (5 bases). V lost 4 bases to trimming and J lost 3 bases, with 13 bases between them. Per the germline V gene, CDR1 is LGHNA and CDR2 is YSLEER. CDR3 size: 14 residues.

The chain uses TRBV5-1 and TRBJ2-5, with D tentatively TRBD1 (6 bases). Germline V gives CDR1 SGHRS, CDR2 YFSETQ. CDR3 length equals 13 residues. V lost 5 bases and J 5 bases, leaving 13 bases between the germline ends. In DNA, the CDR3 is TGCGCCAGCAGGCCGGTGGGGGCTGAGACCCAGTACTTC. Translated: CASRPVGAETQYF.

The table lists this clonotype with a few counts. The V gene is TRBV5-1, the J gene TRBJ1-5, with 10 bases that match TRBD1. The ends lost 0 bases at V and 3 bases at J; junction bases unmatched: 9. CDR1 is SGHRS, CDR2 YFSETQ, per germline. The CDR3 runs 18 residues. The CDR3 spells CASSLGGWGTGDNQPQHF. CDR3 sequence (DNA): TGCGCCAGCAGCTTGGGGGGATGGGGGACAGGGGACAATCAGCCCCAGCATTTT.

This rearrangement joins TRBV6-2 or TRBV6-3 to TRBJ1-5; tentative D call: TRBD1 (5 bases). The CDR3 consists of 15 residues. Per germline, CDR1 MNHEY and CDR2 SVGEGT. Trimming stripped 5 bases from V and 7 bases from J, with 18 bases between. The CDR3 bases are TGTGCCAGCAGTAAGGACTTAAGGGGAAGACAGCCCCAGCATTTT. As protein: CASSKDLRGRQPQHF.

This clonotype appeared many times. The chain recombines TRBV7-2 with TRBJ2-7; the D call may be TRBD1 or TRBD2 (6 bases each). V was shortened by 0 bases and J by 9 bases, with 18 bases between the two germline ends. In germline, CDR1 is SGHTA, CDR2 FQGNSA. CDR3 length equals 15 residues. CDR3 DNA sequence: TGTGCCAGCAGCTTAGCGATGGCCAGTGGAGGGGGGCAGTACTTC. Its translation is CASSLAMASGGGQYF.